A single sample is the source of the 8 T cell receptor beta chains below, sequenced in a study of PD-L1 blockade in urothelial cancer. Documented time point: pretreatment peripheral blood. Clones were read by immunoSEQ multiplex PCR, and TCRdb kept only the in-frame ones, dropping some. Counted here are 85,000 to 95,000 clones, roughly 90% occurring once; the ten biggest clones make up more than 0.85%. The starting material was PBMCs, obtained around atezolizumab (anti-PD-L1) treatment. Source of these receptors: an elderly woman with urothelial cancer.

The CDR3 bases are TGTGCCAGCAGCTTAGCGGCTGAAGCTTTCTTT. Translated: CASSLAAEAFF. The chain has TRBV13 and TRBJ1-1; D unresolved. CDR1 and CDR2 from the germline V gene are PRHDT and FYEKMQ (reference sequence). This CDR3 spans 11 amino acids. Trimming left V 1 base short and J 6 bases short, with 3 bases between.

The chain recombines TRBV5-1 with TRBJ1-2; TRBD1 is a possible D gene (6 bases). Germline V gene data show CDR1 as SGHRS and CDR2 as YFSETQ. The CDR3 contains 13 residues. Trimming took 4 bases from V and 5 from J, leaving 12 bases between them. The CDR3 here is CASSGQGKYGYTF. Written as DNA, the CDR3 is TGCGCCAGCAGCGGGCAGGGGAAGTATGGCTACACCTTC.

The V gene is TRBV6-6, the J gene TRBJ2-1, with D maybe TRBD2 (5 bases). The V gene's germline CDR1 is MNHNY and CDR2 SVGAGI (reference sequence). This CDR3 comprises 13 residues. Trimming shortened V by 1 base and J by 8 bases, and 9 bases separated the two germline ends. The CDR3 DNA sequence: TGTGCCAGCAGTTACTTGATCGGGGATGAGCAGTTCTTC. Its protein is CASSYLIGDEQFF.

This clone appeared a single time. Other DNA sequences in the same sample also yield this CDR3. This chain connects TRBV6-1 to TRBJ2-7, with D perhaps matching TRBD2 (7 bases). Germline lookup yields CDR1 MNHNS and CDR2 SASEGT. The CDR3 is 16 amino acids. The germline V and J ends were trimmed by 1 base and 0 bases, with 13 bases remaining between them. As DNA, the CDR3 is TGTGCCAGCAGTGAAGTAGGGGGAGGGAGCTCCTACGAGCAGTACTTC. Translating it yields CASSEVGGGSSYEQYF.

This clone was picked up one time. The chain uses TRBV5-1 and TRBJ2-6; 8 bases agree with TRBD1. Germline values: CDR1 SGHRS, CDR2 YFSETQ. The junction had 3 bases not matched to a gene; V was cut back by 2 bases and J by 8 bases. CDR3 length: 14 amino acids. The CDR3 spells CASSFGQGTNVLTF. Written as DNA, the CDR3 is TGCGCCAGCAGCTTTGGACAGGGCACCAACGTCCTGACTTTC. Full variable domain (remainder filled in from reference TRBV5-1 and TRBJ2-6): KAGVTQTPRYLIKTRGQQVTLSCSPISGHRSVSWYQQTPGQGLQFLFEYFSETQRNKGNFPGRFSGRQFSNSRSEMNVSTLELGDSALYLCASSFGQGTNVLTFGAGSRLTVL.

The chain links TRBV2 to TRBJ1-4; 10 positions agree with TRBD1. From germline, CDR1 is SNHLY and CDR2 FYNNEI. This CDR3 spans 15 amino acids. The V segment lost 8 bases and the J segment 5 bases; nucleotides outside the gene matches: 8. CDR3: CASAGDRGWNEKLFF. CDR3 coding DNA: TGTGCCAGCGCGGGGGACAGGGGATGGAATGAAAAACTGTTTTTT.

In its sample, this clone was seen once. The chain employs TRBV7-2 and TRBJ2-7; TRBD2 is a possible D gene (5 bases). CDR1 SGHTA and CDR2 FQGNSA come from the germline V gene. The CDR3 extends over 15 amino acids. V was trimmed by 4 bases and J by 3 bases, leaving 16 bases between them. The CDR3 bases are TGTGCCAGCAGCTCCTCTGGCCGGGGAAGCTACGAGCAGTACTTC. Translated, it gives CASSSSGRGSYEQYF.

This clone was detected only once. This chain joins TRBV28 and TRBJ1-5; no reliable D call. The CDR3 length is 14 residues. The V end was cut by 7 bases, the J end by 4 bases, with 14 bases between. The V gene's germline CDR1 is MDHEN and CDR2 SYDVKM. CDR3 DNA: TGTGCCAGCACCATATTCGGGAAAAATCAGCCCCAGCATTTT. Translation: CASTIFGKNQPQHF.